The clone carrying this T cell receptor beta chain has only one observation. The sample originates from a study of blood T cell repertoires in COVID-19. The wider study: The United States, Italy and Spain provided the acute and convalescent COVID-19 samples. Sources were T cells, B-cell-depleted T cells, or PBMCs; the material itself was cDNA or gDNA.

Authors' data handling: Reference gene primer amplification gave nucleated cell count estimates. Repertoires were generated with immunoSEQ multiplex PCR, while TCRdb's copy carries only in-frame clones and drops some. The V and J calls and clone size come from that table; D and trimming were worked out from the DNA. The table shows under 200,000 clones, with around nine tenths occurring only once. V gave up 4 bases and J gave up 8 bases; unmatched junction bases: 14. The CDR3 spans 17 residues. Per germline, CDR1 LNHDA and CDR2 SQIVND (reference sequence). Sequencing used peripheral blood. The sequence was obtained from a man in his sixties or seventies with active or convalescent COVID-19. V and J are TRBV19 and TRBJ1-4; TRBD1 matches 9 bases. CDR3 protein: CASSRDRVPHPGEKLFF. The CDR3 coding sequence is TGTGCCAGTAGTAGGGACAGGGTGCCACACCCGGGGGAAAAACTGTTTTTT.